The 30 T cell receptor beta chains below all came from one sample that was sequenced in a study of tumor and adjacent non-tumor tissue in lung cancer. Three rounds of nested PCR, following a modified ARM-PCR protocol, produced the TCRbeta library. TCRdb used MiXCR to reprocess the multiplex PCR reads, holding one entry per CDR3 protein. The data contain tens of thousands of distinct CDR3 sequences, approximately 77% of them seen just once; the ten biggest clones take up 8% to 10%. RNA was extracted from bulk tissue without any cell sorting. Sequenced input: lung tumor tissue. The receptors stem from a woman aged 40 to 49 with non-small cell lung cancer.

There are many counts of this clonotype. This sequence joins TRBV20-1 and TRBJ2-2; possibly TRBD1 for D (5 bases). Trimming removed 0 bases from V and 9 bases from J, with 8 bases in between. The V gene's germline CDR1 is DFQATT and CDR2 SNEGSKA (reference sequence). This CDR3 region has 12 residues. CDR3 sequence: CSARDSGWELFF. CDR3 coding DNA: TGCAGTGCTAGAGATTCAGGGTGGGAGCTGTTTTTT.

A note on this clonotype: The junction shows a germline mismatch at one end, possibly a read error. The chain couples TRBV6-5 to TRBJ1-1, with a weak D call TRBD1 (5 bases). The CDR3 contains 17 residues. CDR1 and CDR2 (germline): MNHEY, SVGAGI. CDR3 DNA sequence: TGTGCCGGCAGTTCGCCTAACCCCACGGGGGGTGGCACTGAGGCTTTCTTT. Translation gives CAGSSPNPTGGGTEAFF.

Details on this clonotype: The junction and the germline gene differ at one end; a read error may be behind it. The rearrangement links TRBV7-9 to TRBJ2-5, with 12 bases fitting TRBD2. Germline V lookup: CDR1 SEHNR, CDR2 FQNEAQ (reference sequence). There are 18 residues in the CDR3. The CDR3 nucleotides read TGTGCCAGCAGCTTATGGACTAGCGGGAACTTGTACCAAGAGACCCAGTACTTT. This gives the protein CASSLWTSGNLYQETQYF. Supplemented by reference TRBV7-9 and TRBJ2-5, the full variable domain reads DTGVSQNPRHKITKRGQNVTFRCDPISEHNRLYWYRQTLGQGPEFLTYFQNEAQLEKSRLLSDRFSAERPKGSFSTLEIQRTEQGDSAMYLCASSLWTSGNLYQETQYFGPGTRLLVL.

This clonotype was picked up many times. The DNA for the CDR3 is TGTGCCAGCAGTGCGGGCTCTGGGGCCAACGTCCTGACTTTC. This encodes CASSAGSGANVLTF. The chain couples TRBV6-1 to TRBJ2-6; D unresolved. This CDR3 has 14 residues. The V end lost 4 bases, the J end lost 0 bases, and 4 bases lay between the germline ends. Germline V gene data show CDR1 as MNHNS and CDR2 as SASEGT.

For this clonotype: Its ends do not fully match the called genes, so a read error is possible. CDR3 protein: CASNARDMVPEQYF. CDR3 nucleotide sequence: TGTGCAAGCAACGCCCGGGACATGGTTCCCGAGCAGTACTTC. The V gene is TRBV6-6, the J gene TRBJ2-7, with a weak D call TRBD1 (6 bases). From germline, CDR1 is MNHNY and CDR2 SVGAGI (reference sequence). The CDR3 length is 14 residues.

A remark on this clonotype: One end of the junction fails to match germline, which may point to a read error. V usage is TRBV4-1 and J usage is TRBJ1-3, with D tentatively TRBD1 (6 bases). This CDR3 has 14 residues. Germline values: CDR1 MGHRA, CDR2 YSYEKL. CDR3 sequence: CASSQGTVGNIIYF. In nucleotides, the CDR3 is TGCGCGAGCAGCCAGGGGACGGTTGGAAACATCATATATTTT.

This clonotype turned up a few times. The chain links TRBV14 to TRBJ2-3; D might be TRBD1 or TRBD2, each matching 6 bases. Trimming left V 2 bases short and J 2 bases short, with 11 bases between. The CDR3 spans 15 residues. Germline CDR1 and CDR2: SGHDN and FVKESK. CDR3 nucleotide sequence: TGTGCCAGCAGCCAATGGGGGGCTCCCACAGATACGCAGTATTTT. Its protein is CASSQWGAPTDTQYF. Supplemented by reference TRBV14 and TRBJ2-3, the full variable domain reads EAGVTQFPSHSVIEKGQTVTLRCDPISGHDNLYWYRRVMGKEIKFLLHFVKESKQDESGMPNNRFLAERTGGTYSTLKVQPAELEDSGVYFCASSQWGAPTDTQYFGPGTRLTVL.

The chain has TRBV6-5 and TRBJ1-6; D may be TRBD1 (5 bases). Germline V gene sequence: CDR1 MNHEY, CDR2 SVGAGI. This CDR3 is 16 amino acids long. With 6 bases removed from V and 10 bases from J, the gap between germline ends came to 22 bases. CDR3 in amino acids: CASSLWTSRLNSPLHF. CDR3 bases: TGTGCCAGCAGCCTATGGACATCCAGACTTAACTCACCCCTCCACTTT.

The chain couples TRBV5-4 to TRBJ1-2; possible D gene TRBD1, 6 bases. Per germline, CDR1 SGHNT and CDR2 YYREEE (reference sequence). The CDR3 extends over 14 amino acids. V was clipped by 6 bases and J by 4 bases, with 16 bases between them. The CDR3 bases are TGTGCCAGCACGGCGGGACATGAAGTCTATGGCTACACCTTC. Translating gives CASTAGHEVYGYTF. The whole variable domain, remainder taken from reference TRBV5-4 and TRBJ1-2, is ETGVTQSPTHLIKTRGQQVTLRCSSQSGHNTVSWYQQALGQGPQFIFQYYREEENGRGNFPPRFSGLQFPNYSSELNVNALELDDSALYLCASTAGHEVYGYTFGSGTRLTVV.

Details on this clonotype: At one end the junction does not follow the germline gene, possibly because of a read error. The V and J genes are TRBV20-1 and TRBJ2-2; TRBD2 matches at 10 bases. CDR3 length: 17 residues. In germline, CDR1 is DFQATT, CDR2 SNEGSKA (reference sequence). The CDR3 protein is CSASRLAGESNTGKLFF. In DNA form, the CDR3 reads TGCAGTGCTAGCCGGCTAGCGGGAGAAAGTAACACCGGGAAGCTGTTTTTT.

As for this clonotype: A much bigger clone sits one base away, suggesting this may be a read error. V usage is TRBV7-9 and J usage is TRBJ2-7, with 7 positions matching TRBD2. Germline CDR1 SEHNR, CDR2 FQNEAQ (reference sequence). This CDR3 has 16 amino acids. CDR3 nucleotide sequence: TGTGCCAGAAGCTCCGGGGACTACCTTGACTCCTACGAGCAGTACTTC. Its translation: CARSSGDYLDSYEQYF.

A word on this clonotype: This sequence may be a read error, since a much larger clone differs from it by one base. This chain joins TRBV29-1 and TRBJ2-2; D unclear. CDR1 SQVTM and CDR2 ANQGSEA come from the germline V gene. There are 13 residues in the CDR3. The germline V and J ends were trimmed by 4 bases and 0 bases, with 6 bases remaining between them. CDR3 protein: CSVGQANTGELFF. As DNA, the CDR3 is TGCAGCGTTGGGCAGGCGAACACCGGGGAGCTGTTTTTT.

Here the CDR3 reads CSVMTGNTEAFF. In nucleotides, the CDR3 is TGCAGCGTTATGACGGGGAACACTGAAGCTTTCTTT. The J gene is TRBJ1-1, the V gene TRBV29-1; D remains unclear. V was trimmed by 5 bases and J by 1 base, leaving 8 bases between them. CDR1 SQVTM and CDR2 ANQGSEA come from the germline V gene. CDR3 length: 12 amino acids.

Concerning this clonotype: The germline gene is not matched at one end of the junction; a read error may be the cause. J is TRBJ2-3 and V is TRBV6-5; 8 bases agree with TRBD1. The CDR3 runs 16 residues. The germline V gene has CDR1 MNHEY and CDR2 SVGAGI. Here the CDR3 DNA reads TGTGCCATCAGTCCTACGCCTGGACAGGGTATAGGTACGCAGTATTTT. This gives the protein CAISPTPGQGIGTQYF.

To note about this clonotype: Germline is not matched at one junction end, which may reflect a read error. V gene TRBV20-1 combines with J gene TRBJ1-2, with D perhaps TRBD1 (6 bases). Germline V gives CDR1 DFQATT, CDR2 SNEGSKA (reference sequence). This CDR3 is built from 12 residues. DNA for the CDR3: TGCACTGCTAGGTCTGGGGGGCCAGGCTACACCTTC. It encodes CTARSGGPGYTF.

In the case of this clonotype: In this CDR3 the conserved last residue, phenylalanine or tryptophan, is missing, so a read error is likely. This chain connects TRBV12-3 or TRBV12-4 to TRBJ2-1; possibly TRBD1 or TRBD2 for D (5 bases each). This CDR3 has 15 amino acids. The CDR3 coding sequence is TGTGCCGGCAGTTTATTAGGGGAGAGAATCAATGAGCAGTTCGTC. Translating it yields CAGSLLGERINEQFV.

Of note for this clonotype: At one of its ends the junction is not consistent with the germline gene, which may arise from a read error. The chain has TRBV6-1 and TRBJ1-1; TRBD1 matches at 9 bases. Germline V gene sequence: CDR1 MNHNS, CDR2 SASEGT. The CDR3 is 15 residues long. This CDR3 is CTSSLGQGLDTGAFF. The CDR3 bases are TGTACCAGCAGCCTGGGACAGGGACTTGACACTGGAGCTTTCTTT.

In regard to this clonotype: At one end, the junction sequence differs from germline, possibly due to a read error. The CDR3 sequence: CASGPTVIYGQYF. For the CDR3, the DNA is TGTGCCAGCGGTCCGACAGTGATCTACGGGCAGTACTTC. V is TRBV6-5 and J is TRBJ2-7, with D perhaps TRBD1 (5 bases). Germline V gives CDR1 MNHEY, CDR2 SVGAGI. The CDR3 is made up of 13 amino acids.

About this clonotype: This clone may be a read error of a much larger clone one base away. This rearrangement joins TRBV20-1 to TRBJ1-4; D not resolved. CDR3 size: 16 residues. V gave up 0 bases and J gave up 2 bases, with 13 bases separating them. Germline CDR1 DFQATT, CDR2 SNEGSKA (reference sequence). CDR3: CSARDETWETNEKLFF. CDR3 nucleotide sequence: TGCAGTGCTAGAGACGAGACATGGGAGACTAATGAAAAACTGTTTTTT.

This clonotype came up a few times. A read error may explain this, as a much larger clone is one base away. V is TRBV13 and J is TRBJ2-3, with D hard to call. Per germline, CDR1 PRHDT and CDR2 FYEKMQ (reference sequence). The CDR3 consists of 13 residues. The CDR3 DNA follows: TGTGCCAACAGCTTACGGGTCACAGATACGCAGTATTTT. It translates to CANSLRVTDTQYF. The variable domain in full, completed from reference TRBV13 and TRBJ2-3, reads AAGVIQSPRHLIKEKRETATLKCYPIPRHDTVYWYQQGPGQDPQFLISFYEKMQSDKGSIPDRFSAQQFSDYHSELNMSSLELGDSALYFCANSLRVTDTQYFGPGTRLTVL.

The chain combines TRBV29-1 with TRBJ2-1; 12 bases match TRBD2. The CDR3 contains 15 residues. Unmatched junction bases numbered 7, after V lost 5 bases and J lost 5 bases. Germline-derived CDR1 and CDR2 are SQVTM and ANQGSEA. CDR3 protein: CSVHVASGGDNEQFF. CDR3 in DNA: TGCAGCGTTCACGTCGCTAGCGGGGGGGACAATGAGCAGTTCTTC.

A word on this clonotype: A read error may produce the germline difference seen at one junction end. The genes are TRBV6-5 and TRBJ2-7; no clear D. This CDR3 comprises 15 residues. Germline CDR1 and CDR2: MNHEY and SVGAGI. This chain's CDR3 is CASSRTSFSFYEHYF. Written as DNA, the CDR3 is TGTGCCAGCAGCCGAACCAGTTTTAGCTTCTACGAGCACTACTTC.

Concerning this clonotype itself: This may arise from a read error, as a much more abundant clone is one base away. This chain links TRBV20-1 with TRBJ2-7; 7 bases are a match to TRBD1. The V gene end was trimmed by 6 bases and the J gene end by 3 bases; junction bases not matched to a gene: 5. The CDR3 totals 12 residues. Germline CDR1 and CDR2: DFQATT and SNEGSKA (reference sequence). CDR3 DNA sequence: TGCAGTGCCAACTGGGACAGCTACGAGCAGTACTTC. Its translation is CSANWDSYEQYF.

Notes on this clonotype: This clone may be a read error of a much larger clone one base away. The chain employs TRBV4-1 and TRBJ1-4; D ambiguous. CDR3 size: 16 residues. V lost 3 bases, J lost 10 bases, and 21 bases lay in between. Germline lookup yields CDR1 MGHRA and CDR2 YSYEKL. This CDR3 is CASSHLAHGSYGKLFF. The DNA for the CDR3 is TGCGCCAGCAGCCATCTTGCACATGGGTCTTATGGAAAACTGTTTTTT.

This chain uses TRBV28 with TRBJ2-1; 9 bases are a match to TRBD2. V lost 6 bases and J lost 1; bases outside the gene matches: 4. Germline V lookup: CDR1 MDHEN, CDR2 SYDVKM. The CDR3 consists of 15 residues. The CDR3 region is CASSRLAGSYNEQFF. CDR3 coding DNA: TGTGCCAGCAGCCGGCTAGCGGGGTCCTACAATGAGCAGTTCTTC.

This clonotype was seen a single time. In this CDR3 the conserved last residue, phenylalanine or tryptophan, is missing, so a read error is likely. V is TRBV11-2 and J is TRBJ2-7; 10 bases are a match to TRBD1. The CDR3 extends over 15 amino acids. CDR1 and CDR2 from the germline V gene are SGHAT and FQNNGV. The CDR3: CACSHGTGVFHEQYL. DNA for the CDR3: TGTGCCTGCAGCCACGGGACAGGGGTATTCCACGAGCAGTACTTA.

Worth noting for this clonotype: Compared with germline, one end of the junction differs, possibly owing to a read error. The rearrangement links TRBV6-2 or TRBV6-3 to TRBJ2-1; D unclear. From germline, CDR1 is MNHEY and CDR2 SVGEGT. The CDR3 runs to 14 residues. The CDR3 sequence is CASTSMQERNEQFF. CDR3 coding DNA: TGTGCTAGCACCTCGATGCAGGAGCGAAATGAGCAGTTCTTC.

V is TRBV29-1 and J is TRBJ2-1; D is uncertain. The CDR3 length is 10 residues. CDR1 and CDR2 (germline): SQVTM, ANQGSEA. V was shortened by 8 bases and J by 4 bases, with 6 bases between the two germline ends. The CDR3 nucleotides are TGCAGCCTTGTGTACAATGAGCAGTTCTTC. Protein sequence: CSLVYNEQFF.

About this clonotype: A junction boundary mismatches the germline segment, possibly from a read error. This chain joins TRBV7-9 and TRBJ2-7; a weak D match, TRBD1 (7 bases). This CDR3 comprises 15 residues. The germline V gene encodes CDR1 SEHNR and CDR2 FQNEAQ (reference sequence). The DNA for the CDR3 is TGTGCCAGCAGGACCGCCGGGGGACAGCGCTACAAGCAGTACTTC. Protein product: CASRTAGGQRYKQYF. The whole variable domain, filled in from reference TRBV7-9 and TRBJ2-7, reads DTGVSQNPRHKITKRGQNVTFRCDPISEHNRLYWYRQTLGQGPEFLTYFQNEAQLEKSRLLSDRFSAERPKGSFSTLEIQRTEQGDSAMYLCASRTAGGQRYKQYFGPGTRLTVT.

This clonotype was seen only a few times. One end of the junction fails to match germline, which may point to a read error. The chain is built from TRBV11-2 and TRBJ1-2; 8 bases fit TRBD1. CDR1 is SGHAT and CDR2 is FQNNGV in the germline V gene. CDR3 size: 15 residues. The CDR3 bases are TGTGCCAGTAGCTCCGGGACAGGTTTGTGGAGCGACTACACCTTC. Amino acids: CASSSGTGLWSDYTF. Full variable domain (remainder filled in from reference TRBV11-2 and TRBJ1-2): EAGVAQSPRYKIIEKRQSVAFWCNPISGHATLYWYQQILGQGPKLLIQFQNNGVVDDSQLPKDRFSAERLKGVDSTLKIQPAKLEDSAVYLCASSSGTGLWSDYTFGSGTRLTVV.